The clone carrying this TCR beta chain was recorded a few times. Its antigen is as yet unknown. The record originates from a study of cytomegalovirus exposure and HLA in healthy donors. Study results and caveats: In vitro checks showed that three CMV-associated chains really do target CMV antigens. The classifier was said to identify cytomegalovirus status with high specificity and sensitivity.

This CDR3 has 11 amino acids. Germline V gives CDR1 DFQATT, CDR2 SNEGSKA (reference sequence). The V gene lost 2 bases and the J gene lost 12 bases, with 10 bases spanning the gap. PCR was performed using 60 Vbeta and 13 Jbeta primers. Profiled with immunoSEQ multiplex PCR; TCRdb holds only in-frame clones, not every one. Of about 150,000 clones listed, roughly 80% were seen once; the top ten hold over 1.1%. The sequence derives from a man younger than 35 in good health and CMV-seronegative. The chain uses TRBV20-1 and TRBJ1-4, with D unclear. Sequenced: PBMCs. CDR3 nucleotides: TGCAGTGCTAGACCCGGGAAGGAACTGTTTTTT. Its translation is CSARPGKELFF.